The rows below give T cell receptor beta chains drawn from one sample of a study of Graves' ophthalmopathy and Graves' hyperthyroidism. Via MiXCR, TCRdb re-called the multiplex PCR reads, giving one row per CDR3 protein. The data hold under 350,000 distinct CDR3 sequences, with roughly a sixth observed a single time. Sequencing used peripheral blood. These TCRs come from an adult man with Graves' ophthalmopathy. Both conserved end residues are part of each CDR3. Fields, in order: clone size, D gene, V gene, J gene, CDR3 DNA, CDR3 protein. A D gene is named only where the DNA matches it firmly. Some rows mark clone size as missing; the rest say once, few, many or name a class of expanded clone.

many,-,TRBV19,TRBJ2-5,TGTGCCAGAAGGAACCCCCCGGAGACCCAGTACTTC,CARRNPPETQYF
many,TRBD1,TRBV6-4,TRBJ2-6,TGTGCCAGCAGCCCCGGGACAGCAGGCTCTGGGGCCAACGTCCTGACTTTC,CASSPGTAGSGANVLTF
-,TRBD1,TRBV7-2,TRBJ1-1,TGTGCCAGCAGACGGGACAGGGGTTACACTGAAGCTTTCTTT,CASRRDRGYTEAFF
many,-,TRBV20-1,TRBJ1-5,TGCAGTGCTAGGACAGGACGTTTCAATCAGCCCCAGCATTTT,CSARTGRFNQPQHF
many,-,TRBV6-5,TRBJ1-2,TGTGCCAGCAGTTACGGGCAGGGGCTAGATGGCTACACCTTC,CASSYGQGLDGYTF
many,-,TRBV20-1,TRBJ1-3,TGCAGTGCTACAATGGACGCAACTGGAAACACCATATATTTT,CSATMDATGNTIYF
many,TRBD1,TRBV6-5,TRBJ2-5,TGTGCCAGCAGTTCTCCGACAGGGGGACCGGAGACCCAGTACTTC,CASSSPTGGPETQYF
many,TRBD1,TRBV20-1,TRBJ2-7,TGCAGTGCTAGCCACCTGGACAGGGACCACGAGCAGCACTTC,CSASHLDRDHEQHF
many,TRBD1,TRBV30,TRBJ1-1,TGTGCCTGGAGCTCACGACAGGGAAGGAGTGAAGCTTTCTTT,CAWSSRQGRSEAFF
-,-,TRBV7-9,TRBJ2-5,TGTGCCAGCAGCTTTTCTCTGGACAACCAAGAGACCCAGTACTTC,CASSFSLDNQETQYF
many,-,TRBV19,TRBJ1-2,TGTGCCAGCAGTATCCAGTCCACTACAGGGCTCGGCTATGGCTACACCTTC,CASSIQSTTGLGYGYTF
many,-,TRBV4-1,TRBJ1-2,TGCGCCAGCAGCCTCGGAGGGCCGGGTAACTATGGCTACACCTTC,CASSLGGPGNYGYTF
many,-,TRBV5-1,TRBJ1-1,TGCGCCAGCAGCTTTATGAGACAGGAGGCCACTGAAGCTTTCTTT,CASSFMRQEATEAFF
few,TRBD1,TRBV7-8,TRBJ2-7,TGTGCCAGCAGCGCTCGGGACAGGCCCCAGGAGCAGTACTTC,CASSARDRPQEQYF
-,-,TRBV30,TRBJ2-5,TGTGCCTGGAGTGTACCGGAGGCCCGGGAGACCCAGTACTTC,CAWSVPEARETQYF
many,TRBD2,TRBV6-5,TRBJ2-7,TGTGCCAGCAGTTACGCGACTAGCGGGGGTTTCTACGAGCAGTACTTC,CASSYATSGGFYEQYF
many,-,TRBV12-3/TRBV12-4,TRBJ1-1,TGTGCCAGCAGGGGGCCGGGGGCCGCTGAAGCTTTCTTT,CASRGPGAAEAFF
many,-,TRBV6-2/TRBV6-3,TRBJ2-7,TGTGCCAGCAGCCTGAACGCCGTCTCAATTTCCTACGAGCAGTACTTC,CASSLNAVSISYEQYF
many,-,TRBV11-2,TRBJ1-1,TGTGCCAGGGGGAGTTATAGGTTTTTAGACACTGAAGCTTTCTTT,CARGSYRFLDTEAFF
many,TRBD2,TRBV7-8,TRBJ2-7,TGTGCCAGCAGCTTAGGGGGCGGGAGGGCCTACGAGCAGTACTTC,CASSLGGGRAYEQYF
many,-,TRBV12-3/TRBV12-4,TRBJ1-2,TGTGCCAGCAGTTGGGCCTATGGCTACACCTTC,CASSWAYGYTF
many,-,TRBV6-1,TRBJ2-5,TGTGCCAGCAGTGAACGGGAGACCCAAGTCTTC,CASSERETQVF
many,-,TRBV6-5,TRBJ2-2,TGTGCCAGCAGTTACCCCAGGGGGGCAGGTACCGGGGAGCTGTTTTTT,CASSYPRGAGTGELFF
many,-,TRBV11-2,TRBJ1-1,TGTGCCAGCAGCATCCAATCGGGGGCCGGGATTGATTCTGCTTTCTTT,CASSIQSGAGIDSAFF
-,-,TRBV2,TRBJ2-2,TGTGCCAGCAGTCCGGGGAGGAGGGACACCGGGGAGCTGTTTTTT,CASSPGRRDTGELFF
many,TRBD1,TRBV30,TRBJ1-2,TGTGCCTGGAGTGTGCCCGGACGGACAGGGGACTATGGCTACACCTTC,CAWSVPGRTGDYGYTF
many,TRBD1,TRBV20-1,TRBJ1-5,TGCAGTGCTAGAAGGACAGGGTCCCTCAGTAATCAGCCCCAGCATTTT,CSARRTGSLSNQPQHF
many,TRBD1,TRBV7-2,TRBJ2-5,TGTGCCAGCAGCCGACGGTCCGGACAGGGCGGAGAGACCCAGTACTTC,CASSRRSGQGGETQYF
many,-,TRBV7-9,TRBJ2-5,TGTGCCAGCAGCCCCCCCGGGAACCAAGAGACCCAGTACTTC,CASSPPGNQETQYF
many,-,TRBV28,TRBJ2-5,TGTGCCAGCGGTTCTAGGGGATTAGAGACCCAGTACTTC,CASGSRGLETQYF
-,TRBD1,TRBV12-3/TRBV12-4,TRBJ2-5,TGTGCCAGCAGCCGGGACAGGGGGGGACAACAAGAGACCCAGTACTTC,CASSRDRGGQQETQYF
many,TRBD1,TRBV18,TRBJ2-5,TGTGCCAGCTCATCAGACAGGGGCTCCGAGACCCAGTACTTC,CASSSDRGSETQYF
many,TRBD1,TRBV4-1,TRBJ1-1,TGCGCCAGCAGCCAAGTTGGGACAGGGAACACTGAAGCTTTCTTT,CASSQVGTGNTEAFF
many,TRBD1,TRBV20-1,TRBJ1-5,TGCAGTGCTCGACCGGACAGGGGTGATCAGCCCCAGCATTTT,CSARPDRGDQPQHF
many,TRBD1,TRBV6-2/TRBV6-3,TRBJ1-1,TGTGCCAGCAGCCACAGGGGGAACACTGAAGCTTTCTTT,CASSHRGNTEAFF
few,TRBD2,TRBV12-3/TRBV12-4,TRBJ2-7,TGTGCCAGCGGGCTAGCGGGAGGGCCGGGTGAGCAGTACTTC,CASGLAGGPGEQYF
few,TRBD1,TRBV6-2/TRBV6-3,TRBJ2-7,TGTGCCAGCAGCCCACACATTACAGGGGTACGCCTGGACGAGCAGTACTTC,CASSPHITGVRLDEQYF
many,-,TRBV7-6,TRBJ1-2,TGTGCCAGCAGCTTAGGGGCAGGGGACGGCTACACCTTC,CASSLGAGDGYTF
many,-,TRBV7-8,TRBJ1-6,TGTGCCAGCAGCTTAGTTATGGGGGGTCGGGGTTCACCCCTCCACTTT,CASSLVMGGRGSPLHF
many,TRBD1,TRBV27,TRBJ1-1,TGTGCCAGCAGTTGGACAGGGCTGAAGGCTGAAGCTTTCTTT,CASSWTGLKAEAFF
many,-,TRBV12-3/TRBV12-4,TRBJ2-4,TGTGCCAGCAGTCCACAAGCCCCGGACTATCCAGCCAAAAACATTCAGTACTTC,CASSPQAPDYPAKNIQYF
many,-,TRBV4-2,TRBJ2-5,TGTGCCAGCAGCCAAGATAGGACGGTTCAAGAGACCCAGTACTTC,CASSQDRTVQETQYF
many,-,TRBV19,TRBJ2-7,TGTGCCAGTAGGCGGACGGACGTCAGCTCCTACGAGCAGTACTTC,CASRRTDVSSYEQYF
many,-,TRBV12-3/TRBV12-4,TRBJ1-6,TGTGCCAGCAGTTTAGTGCAGGGAAATTCACCCCTCCACTTT,CASSLVQGNSPLHF
many,-,TRBV6-1,TRBJ2-7,TGTGCCAGCAGTGAAGGTTTCCAGGGCGGTTACGAGCAGTACTTC,CASSEGFQGGYEQYF
many,-,TRBV6-2/TRBV6-3,TRBJ1-5,TGTGCCAGCAGGCCAGGAGGTCAGCCCCAGCATTTT,CASRPGGQPQHF
many,-,TRBV11-2,TRBJ1-1,TGTGCCAGCAGCTTAACCCGAGAAGCTTTCTTT,CASSLTREAFF
many,TRBD1,TRBV5-1,TRBJ2-7,TGCGCCAGCAGCTCGACAGGGGGCTGGGACGAGCAGTACTTC,CASSSTGGWDEQYF
many,TRBD1,TRBV6-5,TRBJ2-7,TGTGCCAGCAGTTACTTAGGACAGGGGCCGAGCTCCTACGAGCAGTACTTC,CASSYLGQGPSSYEQYF
many,-,TRBV7-9,TRBJ1-2,TGTGCCAGCAGCATGACAGGACCGGGAAGCTATGGCTACACCTTC,CASSMTGPGSYGYTF
many,TRBD2,TRBV18,TRBJ2-5,TGTGCCAGCTCAAGAGGGAGCGGGGGCCAAGAGACCCAGTACTTC,CASSRGSGGQETQYF
many,-,TRBV24-1,TRBJ1-5,TGTGCCACCAGTGATTTAAAAGGAATTAGAAATCAGCCCCAGCATTTT,CATSDLKGIRNQPQHF
many,-,TRBV20-1,TRBJ2-2,TGCAGTGCTTCCCAGGGGAAAGTCGGCACCGGGGAGCTGTTTTTT,CSASQGKVGTGELFF
many,-,TRBV6-5,TRBJ1-5,TGTGCCAGCAGAGTCTTTAGCAATCAGCCCCAGCATTTT,CASRVFSNQPQHF